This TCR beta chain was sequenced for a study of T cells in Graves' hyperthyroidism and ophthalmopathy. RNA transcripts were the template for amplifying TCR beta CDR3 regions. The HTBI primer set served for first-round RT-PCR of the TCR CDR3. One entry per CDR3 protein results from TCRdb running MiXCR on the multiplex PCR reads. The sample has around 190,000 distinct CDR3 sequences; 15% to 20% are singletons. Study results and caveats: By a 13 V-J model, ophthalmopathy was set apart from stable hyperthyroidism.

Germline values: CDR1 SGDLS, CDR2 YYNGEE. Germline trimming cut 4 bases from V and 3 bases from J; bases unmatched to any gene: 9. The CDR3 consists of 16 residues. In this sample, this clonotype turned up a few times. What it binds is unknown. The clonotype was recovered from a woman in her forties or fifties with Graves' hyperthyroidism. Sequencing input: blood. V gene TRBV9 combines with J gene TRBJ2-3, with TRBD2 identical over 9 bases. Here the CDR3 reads CASSIGGLAKTDTQYF. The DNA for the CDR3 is TGTGCCAGCAGCATAGGGGGACTAGCTAAAACAGATACGCAGTATTTT.